The entry that follows covers one T cell receptor beta chain sequence. The treatment was: some 20 received Ad26.COV2.S at low or high dose, single or two shots; several received placebo; per-sample allocation not given. Sampling was done on day 63 after the first vaccine or placebo injection. V shed 2 bases and J shed 1 base, with 10 bases lying between them. The CDR3 length is 15 residues. The germline V gene encodes CDR1 SNHLY and CDR2 FYNNEI. The data were obtained in a study of Ad26.COV2.S vaccination and SARS-CoV-2 variants. Sequenced by immunoSEQ multiplex PCR; TCRdb stores in-frame clones only, minus some. The sample has about 350,000 clones, about 86% seen once.

The clonotype was recovered from a person between 18 and 65 years old who received the Ad26.COV2.S COVID-19 vaccine or a placebo. The specimen was peripheral blood, collected in a trial of Ad26.COV2.S vaccine versus placebo. This chain links TRBV2 with TRBJ2-3, with D tentatively TRBD1 (6 bases). The CDR3, as DNA: TGTGCCAGCAGTGAATTGGGGGCCGGCACAGATACGCAGTATTTT. Residues: CASSELGAGTDTQYF.